The clone carrying this T cell receptor beta chain has more than one count but fewer than ten. Its antigen remains unidentified. Time point indicated: pre-sensitization, week 0. The treatment denotes: therapeutic diphenylcyclopropenone sensitization with weekly scalp DPC. The drawing of blood occurred before each patch test was applied. These data originate in a study of human T cells and chemical hapten exposure. Points from the study as a whole: TCRs whose frequency exceeded 1 in 1000 remained the same following DPC sensitization.

For the library, individual cDNA molecules each received unique molecular identifiers. Source study methods: TCR counts had a median of about 100,000 per sample and spanned about 23,224 to 690,600. One entry per CDR3 protein, called by TCRdb with MiXCR from the RACE reads. The V and J calls follow TCRdb's processing rather than the paper's. The top ten clones hold around 2.6% of a sample with more than 70,000 distinct CDR3 sequences, 8.5% to 9% of them seen once. This TCR derives from a man aged 35 to 55 with alopecia areata. Some clones in this sample may be carry-over from other donors' samples. The sequenced sample was whole blood, obtained in connection with sensitization to the hapten diphenylcyclopropenone (DPC).

The CDR3, as DNA: TGTGCCAGCAGTGGGGGGGGGGTCCGGGCATCCTACGAGCAGTACTTC. Its protein product is CASSGGGVRASYEQYF. The V and J genes are TRBV12-3 or TRBV12-4 and TRBJ2-7; 7 positions agree with TRBD2. Losses at the gene ends were 5 bases for V and 1 base for J; bases not matched to a gene: 11. This CDR3 is built from 16 residues.